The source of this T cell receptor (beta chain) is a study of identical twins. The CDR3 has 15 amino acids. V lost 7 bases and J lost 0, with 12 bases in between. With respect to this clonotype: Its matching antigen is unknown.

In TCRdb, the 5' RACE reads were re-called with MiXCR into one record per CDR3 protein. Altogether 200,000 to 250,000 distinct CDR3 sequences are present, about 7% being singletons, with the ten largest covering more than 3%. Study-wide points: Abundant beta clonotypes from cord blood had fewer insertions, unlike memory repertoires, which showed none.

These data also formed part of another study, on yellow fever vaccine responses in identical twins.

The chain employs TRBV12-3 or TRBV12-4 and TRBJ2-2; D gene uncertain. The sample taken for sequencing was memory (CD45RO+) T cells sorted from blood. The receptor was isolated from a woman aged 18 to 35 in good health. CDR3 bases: TGTGCCAGCACTCCGGGTTTCTCGAACACCGGGGAGCTGTTTTTT. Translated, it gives CASTPGFSNTGELFF.